The 15 T cell receptor beta chains below all came from one sample that was sequenced in a study of CXCR3-negative and CXCR3-positive naive CD8 T cells. Overall study results and limits: More hydrophobic TRB CDR3s were found in CXCR3-positive naive cells than in CXCR3-negative naive cells.

These receptors have no known antigen. The authors prepared UMI-labeled TRB cDNA libraries by 5' RACE. TCRdb re-called the 5' RACE reads and catalogs CDR3 proteins one per entry, DNA excluded. Its table records 85,000 to 120,000 distinct CDR3 sequences. Sequenced: naive CXCR3+ CD8+ T cells from blood. Described subset: CD45RO-CCR7+CD27+CD95- naive CD8+ T cells expressing CXCR3 (TNR3+). The source of these receptors is a human donor in good health. Some clones in this sample may be carry-over from other donors' samples.

V is TRBV28 and J is TRBJ2-4; the TCRdb call, TRBD1, lacks DNA for checking. The CDR3 totals 15 residues. The germline gives CDR1 MDHEN, CDR2 SYDVKM. CDR3 region: CASSPWGENKNIQYF.

V usage is TRBV15 and J usage is TRBJ2-1; TCRdb returns TRBD1, unconfirmable since there is no DNA. The V gene's germline CDR1 is LNHNV and CDR2 YYDKDF (reference sequence). The CDR3 runs 16 residues. The CDR3 sequence is CATSRDRGYGDNEQFF.

V is TRBV29-1 and J is TRBJ1-2; the TCRdb D gene call, TRBD1, has no DNA to confirm it. Germline-derived CDR1 and CDR2 are SQVTM and ANQGSEA. The length of the CDR3 is 12 residues. CDR3 residues: CSVDPGNYGYTF.

The CDR3 spells CASSLTVERGDRGTQYF. The rearrangement uses TRBV12-3 or TRBV12-4 and TRBJ2-5; without DNA, the TCRdb call of TRBD2 cannot be checked. The CDR3 has 17 amino acids.

The chain employs TRBV5-4 and TRBJ2-1; TCRdb selects TRBD2, and the lack of DNA leaves this call unchecked. There are 18 residues in the CDR3. Germline V gene lookup returns CDR1 SGHNT and CDR2 YYREEE (reference sequence). The CDR3 loop is CASSPGTSGRALSNEQFF.

The rearrangement links TRBV12-3 or TRBV12-4 to TRBJ2-7; TCRdb names TRBD1, which stays unverified in the absence of DNA. The length of the CDR3 is 16 residues. This CDR3 reads CASSFSGPRSSYEQYF.

V is TRBV13 and J is TRBJ2-7; TCRdb's D call, TRBD2, is unchecked because there is no DNA. The germline V gene encodes CDR1 PRHDT and CDR2 FYEKMQ (reference sequence). The CDR3 consists of 16 residues. CDR3 amino acids: CASSFTSGGFSYEQYF.

This chain connects TRBV29-1 to TRBJ1-2; the D call from TCRdb, TRBD1, cannot be confirmed without DNA. CDR3 length: 13 residues. Germline V lookup: CDR1 SQVTM, CDR2 ANQGSEA. The CDR3: CSVASGDNYGYTF.

The chain couples TRBV2 to TRBJ2-1; the D call of TRBD2 rests on TCRdb alone, since no DNA is present to check it. Germline V gene lookup returns CDR1 SNHLY and CDR2 FYNNEI. The length of the CDR3 is 15 residues. The CDR3 loop reads CASTPSGGYHNEQFF. Full variable domain (remainder filled in from reference TRBV2 and TRBJ2-1): EPEVTQTPSHQVTQMGQEVILRCVPISNHLYFYWYRQILGQKVEFLVSFYNNEISEKSEIFDDQFSVERPDGSNFTLKIRSTKLEDSAMYFCASTPSGGYHNEQFFGPGTRLTVL.

The gene calls are TRBV5-1 and TRBJ2-1. Germline loops: CDR1 SGHRS, CDR2 YFSETQ. The CDR3 has 15 amino acids. The CDR3 sequence is CASRQKGAAYNEQFF.

V gene TRBV29-1 combines with J gene TRBJ2-3. The CDR3 is made up of 12 amino acids. Per the germline V gene, CDR1 is SQVTM and CDR2 is ANQGSEA. The CDR3 reads CSVEPDTDTQYF.

The genes are TRBV21-1 and TRBJ2-3; TCRdb reports TRBD1, a call that lacks DNA to check it against. TRBV21-1 is noted as a pseudogene. The CDR3 is 17 residues long. CDR3 region: CANYTIQTPRVADTQYF.

V usage is TRBV12-3 or TRBV12-4 and J usage is TRBJ2-1; TCRdb picks TRBD2, but there is no DNA to check that call. This CDR3 comprises 14 residues. CDR3 residues: CASSLAERRGEQFF.

The J gene is TRBJ2-7, the V gene TRBV28; lacking DNA, the TRBD2 call made by TCRdb goes unchecked. The CDR3 runs to 16 residues. CDR1 and CDR2 from the germline V gene are MDHEN and SYDVKM. The CDR3 protein is CASSLSRGLFRYEQYF.

This rearrangement joins TRBV29-1 to TRBJ1-2; absent DNA, TCRdb's TRBD1 call cannot be checked. This CDR3 comprises 12 residues. Germline CDR1 SQVTM, CDR2 ANQGSEA. This CDR3 is CSVGGTLGGYTF.